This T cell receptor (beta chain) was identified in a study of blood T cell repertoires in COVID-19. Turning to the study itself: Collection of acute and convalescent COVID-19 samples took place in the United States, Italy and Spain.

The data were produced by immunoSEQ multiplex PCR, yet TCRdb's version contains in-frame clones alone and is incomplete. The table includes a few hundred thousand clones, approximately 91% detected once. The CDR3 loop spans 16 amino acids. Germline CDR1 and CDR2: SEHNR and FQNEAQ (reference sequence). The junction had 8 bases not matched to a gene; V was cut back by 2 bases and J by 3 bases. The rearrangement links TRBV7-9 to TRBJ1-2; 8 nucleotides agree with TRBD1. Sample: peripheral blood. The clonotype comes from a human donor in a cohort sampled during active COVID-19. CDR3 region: CASSLPDRGIDYGYTF. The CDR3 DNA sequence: TGTGCCAGCAGCTTACCTGACAGGGGCATCGACTATGGCTACACCTTC.